The 10 T cell receptor beta chains presented below share a single source sample, sequenced in a study of T cell responses to AZD1222 COVID-19 vaccine. TCRdb's copy holds only in-frame clones and misses some; the assay was immunoSEQ multiplex PCR. The sample holds 200,000 or so clones, 90% seen once. This material consisted of peripheral blood, taken on day 0 of AZD1222 vaccination. Receptor source: an adult in good health.

This clone was seen a handful of times. CDR3: CASSLRESTSSYEQYF. The CDR3 DNA sequence: TGCGCCAGCAGCTTGAGGGAATCGACGAGCTCCTACGAGCAGTACTTC. The chain joins TRBV5-1 to TRBJ2-7; D ambiguous. CDR3 length equals 16 residues. V was shortened by 1 base and J by 0 bases, with 14 bases between the two germline ends. Germline CDR1 SGHRS, CDR2 YFSETQ.

This clone was recorded only once. CDR3: CSVGEETQYF. The CDR3 DNA follows: TGCAGCGTTGGTGAGGAGACCCAGTACTTC. This chain joins TRBV29-1 and TRBJ2-5; D call uncertain. Germline V lookup: CDR1 SQVTM, CDR2 ANQGSEA. The germline V and J ends were trimmed by 4 bases and 5 bases, with 5 bases remaining between them. The CDR3 runs to 10 residues.

V usage is TRBV28 and J usage is TRBJ2-5, with 11 bases matching TRBD2. The CDR3 has 16 residues. V gave up 5 bases and J gave up 4 bases; unmatched junction bases: 9. In germline, CDR1 is MDHEN, CDR2 SYDVKM. CDR3 amino acids: CASSAQLAGAIETQYF. The CDR3 nucleotides read TGTGCCAGCAGTGCTCAACTAGCGGGAGCGATAGAGACCCAGTACTTC.

The chain is built from TRBV11-2 and TRBJ1-5; D is perhaps TRBD1 (6 bases). The length of the CDR3 is 14 residues. CDR1 SGHAT and CDR2 FQNNGV come from the germline V gene. V lost 5 bases and J 2 bases, leaving 10 bases between the germline ends. CDR3 in DNA: TGTGCCAGCAGCCCTAGGACAGGCAATCAGCCCCAGCATTTT. Its protein is CASSPRTGNQPQHF.

This chain's CDR3 is CASRPGSGEKLFF. The CDR3 region has the DNA TGTGCCAGTAGGCCAGGGTCGGGTGAAAAACTGTTTTTT. This chain connects TRBV28 to TRBJ1-4, with D possibly TRBD1 on 5 matching bases. V lost 9 bases and J lost 7, with 15 bases in between. The CDR3 runs to 13 residues. Looked up from germline, CDR1 is MDHEN and CDR2 is SYDVKM. Using reference TRBV28 and TRBJ1-4 for the parts outside the CDR3, the full variable domain is DVKVTQSSRYLVKRTGEKVFLECVQDMDHENMFWYRQDPGLGLRLIYFSYDVKMKEKGDIPEGYSVSREKKERFSLILESASTNQTSMYLCASRPGSGEKLFFGSGTQLSVL.

The V call is TRBV7-2, the J call TRBJ1-4; D call uncertain. CDR1 is SGHTA and CDR2 is FQGNSA in the germline V gene. Trimming stripped 6 bases from V and 4 bases from J, with 9 bases between. The CDR3 spans 13 residues. CDR3 bases: TGTGCCAGCAGGCGGGTCGTTAATGAAAAACTGTTTTTT. Translation: CASRRVVNEKLFF.

This clone was found a few times. This rearrangement joins TRBV6-2 or TRBV6-3 to TRBJ2-2, with TRBD2 identical over 10 bases. Per germline, CDR1 MNHEY and CDR2 SVGEGT. Trimming cost V 2 bases and J 7 bases; bases outside gene matches: 7. This CDR3 comprises 16 residues. The DNA of the CDR3 is TGTGCCAGCAGTTACGAACTAGCGGGGATTGGCGGGGAGCTGTTTTTT. This codes for CASSYELAGIGGELFF.

This chain links TRBV7-2 with TRBJ2-7; the match to TRBD2 covers 8 bases. Germline V CDR1 and CDR2: SGHTA, FQGNSA. V was clipped by 5 bases and J by 3 bases; unmatched bases: 9. This CDR3 is 15 amino acids long. The CDR3 is CASSPRTTSGYEQYF. Here the CDR3 DNA reads TGTGCCAGCAGCCCAAGAACCACTAGCGGCTACGAGCAGTACTTC.

The chain uses TRBV27 and TRBJ2-2; 8 bases match TRBD1. The germline V gene has CDR1 MNHEY and CDR2 SMNVEV (reference sequence). The CDR3 contains 13 residues. Losses at the gene ends were 8 bases for V and 6 bases for J; bases not matched to a gene: 5. The CDR3 region is CASSQGGPGELFF. The CDR3, as DNA: TGTGCCAGCTCACAGGGGGGACCCGGGGAGCTGTTTTTT.

About this clone itself: The sample holds other DNA sequences that translate to the same CDR3. V and J are TRBV18 and TRBJ2-3; 8 positions match TRBD1. V was clipped by 3 bases and J by 4 bases; unmatched bases: 0. CDR1 is KGHSH and CDR2 is LQKENI in the germline V gene. CDR3 length: 13 residues. The CDR3 is CASSPTGADTQYF. The CDR3 DNA is TGTGCCAGCTCACCGACAGGGGCAGATACGCAGTATTTT.